Described below is a single T cell receptor beta chain sequence and its context. In the source study's methods: For nucleated cells, counts were estimated from reference gene primer amplification. Profiled with immunoSEQ multiplex PCR; TCRdb holds only in-frame clones, not every one. That table supplies the V and J calls and clone size; D and trimming were determined from the DNA. The table has roughly 300,000 clones, more than 85% seen once; the top ten hold about 2%. The record originates from a study of blood T cell repertoires in COVID-19. Enrolment of Seattle patients took place during active infection, and they were followed longitudinally. Sequenced sample: peripheral blood. The TCR was taken from a woman aged 25-40 years with COVID-19, enrolled during active disease.

The CDR3 reads CASSVQRGDWVEQFF. In DNA form, the CDR3 reads TGTGCCAGCAGCGTACAGCGGGGAGATTGGGTTGAGCAGTTCTTC. The chain links TRBV9 to TRBJ2-1, with TRBD2 matching over 7 bases. V dropped 1 base and J dropped 9; count of bases not matched to a gene: 10. The CDR3 totals 15 residues. Germline CDR1 is SGDLS and CDR2 is YYNGEE.